This T cell receptor beta chain was sequenced in a study of radiotherapy plus CTLA-4 blockade in lung cancer. Study context: Of the patients, 18% showed objective responses and roughly 34% attained disease control. General observations from the study: Clones derived from tumor TCRs expanded in blood after radiotherapy plus ipilimumab.

Patients in the study, people with chemo-refractory metastatic non-small-cell lung cancer, received focal radiation plus ipilimumab CTLA-4 blockade. Measured with immunoSEQ multiplex PCR; TCRdb has only the in-frame clones, and not every one. The table has some 30,000 clones, over 70% seen once. This CDR3 comprises 17 residues. J gave up 0 bases and V 10 bases, and 14 bases lay outside the gene matches. The V gene's germline CDR1 is MDHEN and CDR2 SYDVKM. About this clone: Its specificity is unknown.

The specimen was peripheral blood, collected from a patient treated with radiotherapy plus ipilimumab. This receptor was taken from a human donor with non-small cell lung cancer that progressed on radiotherapy plus ipilimumab. The V and J genes are TRBV28 and TRBJ1-5, with 8 bases aligning to TRBD1. The CDR3 nucleotides are TGTGCCACCTCGGGATTCGGACAGGGCTATAGCAATCAGCCCCAGCATTTT. This encodes CATSGFGQGYSNQPQHF.